This TCR beta chain was identified during a study of T cell changes during pregnancy in multiple sclerosis. The table came from immunoSEQ multiplex PCR; TCRdb's copy has only in-frame clones and leaves some out. Among some 56,000 clones listed, roughly 92% were seen once. Per germline, CDR1 SGHTA and CDR2 FQGNSA. J was trimmed by 2 bases and V by 5 bases; bases with no gene match: 15. CDR3 length: 18 residues. This material consisted of peripheral blood, taken in the third trimester of pregnancy. The clonotype originates from a female donor in good health, enrolled as a control in a pregnancy study. This sequence joins TRBV7-2 and TRBJ2-3; 8 nucleotides line up with TRBD2. CDR3 nucleotide sequence: TGTGCCAGCAGCCGGACCCCCTCGGCGGGAGGTTACACAGATACGCAGTATTTT. Translating gives CASSRTPSAGGYTDTQYF.